This T cell receptor beta chain was recovered during a study of T cell responses to AZD1222 COVID-19 vaccine. Regarding the study as a whole: White British ancestry dominated among donors, who included more females, and clonal diversity was possibly underestimated.

V was pared by 0 bases and J by 6 bases, with 6 bases of the junction left unmatched. The CDR3 contains 14 residues. CDR1 SGHNT and CDR2 YYREEE come from the germline V gene (reference sequence). Notes on this clone: Its specificity is unknown.

Assay: immunoSEQ multiplex PCR; the TCRdb copy retains only in-frame clones and omits some. Here the sample spans around 130,000 clones, about nine tenths being singletons. The sample here was peripheral blood, taken on day 0 of MenACWY control vaccination. The sequence came from an adult in good health. V is TRBV5-4 and J is TRBJ2-7, with 7 bases aligning to TRBD1. The CDR3 DNA reads as TGTGCCAGCAGCTTGGGGCAGGGGGTGGGCGAGCAGTACTTC. This sequence encodes CASSLGQGVGEQYF.